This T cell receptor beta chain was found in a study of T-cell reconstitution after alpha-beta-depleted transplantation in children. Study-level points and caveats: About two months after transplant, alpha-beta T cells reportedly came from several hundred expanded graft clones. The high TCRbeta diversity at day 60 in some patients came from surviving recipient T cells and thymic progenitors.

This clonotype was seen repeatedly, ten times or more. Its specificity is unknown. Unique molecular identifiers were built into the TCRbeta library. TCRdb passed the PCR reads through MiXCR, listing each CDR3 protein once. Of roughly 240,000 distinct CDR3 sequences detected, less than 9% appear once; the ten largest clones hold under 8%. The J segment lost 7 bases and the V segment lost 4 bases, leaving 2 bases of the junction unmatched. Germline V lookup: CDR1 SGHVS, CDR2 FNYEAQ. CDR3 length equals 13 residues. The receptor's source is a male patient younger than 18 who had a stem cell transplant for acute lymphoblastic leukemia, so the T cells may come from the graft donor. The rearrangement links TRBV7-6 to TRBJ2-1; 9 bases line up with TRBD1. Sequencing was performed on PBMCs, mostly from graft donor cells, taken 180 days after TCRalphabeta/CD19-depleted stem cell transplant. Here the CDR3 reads CASSSGQGNEQFF. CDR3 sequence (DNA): TGTGCCAGCAGCTCTGGACAGGGGAATGAGCAGTTCTTC.